These 30 T cell receptor beta chains came from one sample sequenced in a study of response to subunit inactivated influenza vaccine. MiXCR was run by TCRdb on the RT-PCR reads, yielding one entry per CDR3 protein. The sample shows about 650,000 distinct CDR3 sequences, 14% of them seen only once. The source was PBMCs from blood, collected 14 to 15 days before vaccination. The receptor set was obtained from a man between 50 and 59 years old who received an inactivated influenza vaccine.

This clonotype was seen a handful of times. The chain combines TRBV5-1 with TRBJ2-7; D gene unclear. The CDR3 covers 13 residues. Trimming pared 3 bases from V and 7 bases from J, leaving 14 bases between. The germline gives CDR1 SGHRS, CDR2 YFSETQ. For the CDR3, the DNA is TGCGCCAGCAGCTGGCTGGGCCTGGGAGAGCAGTACTTC. This gives the protein CASSWLGLGEQYF.

J is TRBJ2-3 and V is TRBV7-2; the match to TRBD2 covers 8 bases. The J segment lost 3 bases and the V segment lost 5 bases, leaving 10 bases of the junction unmatched. The CDR3 is 16 amino acids. Germline V gives CDR1 SGHTA, CDR2 FQGNSA. The CDR3 reads CASSPSGGGRTDTQYF. In nucleotides, the CDR3 is TGTGCCAGCAGCCCTAGCGGCGGGGGGAGGACAGATACGCAGTATTTT.

This clonotype has only a few counts. J is TRBJ1-5 and V is TRBV10-3; no firm D call. Per the germline V gene, CDR1 is ENHRY and CDR2 is SYGVKD. The CDR3 is 14 amino acids. The V end was cut by 3 bases, the J end by 8 bases, with 14 bases between. DNA for the CDR3: TGTGCCATCAGTGATATAAATGGGCGTGAGCCCCAGCATTTT. Protein product: CAISDINGREPQHF.

This clonotype showed up just a few times. The V gene is TRBV7-4, the J gene TRBJ2-3, with D possibly matching TRBD2 (5 bases). V shed 3 bases and J shed 1 base, with 11 bases lying between them. Germline V lookup: CDR1 SGHVT, CDR2 SQSDAQ. The CDR3 is 15 residues long. CDR3 sequence reads: CASSLSSTRTDTQYF. As DNA, the CDR3 is TGTGCCAGCAGCTTGTCTAGCACCCGCACAGATACGCAGTATTTT.

This clonotype has only a few counts. V usage is TRBV10-3 and J usage is TRBJ1-1, with D possibly matching TRBD1 (6 bases). CDR1 and CDR2 from the germline V gene are ENHRY and SYGVKD. The CDR3 sequence is 15 residues long. Trimming left V 3 bases short and J 1 base short, with 12 bases between. In nucleotides, the CDR3 is TGTGCCATCAGTGAATTTGGGACAAGGAACACTGAAGCTTTCTTT. Translating gives CAISEFGTRNTEAFF.

Ten or more counts support this clonotype. The J gene is TRBJ1-2, the V gene TRBV4-1, with 8 bases matching TRBD1. The J segment lost 1 base and the V segment lost 4 bases, leaving 2 bases of the junction unmatched. Germline V gives CDR1 MGHRA, CDR2 YSYEKL. The CDR3 runs 14 residues. This chain's CDR3 is CASSRDRLNYGYTF. CDR3 DNA: TGCGCCAGCAGCCGGGACAGGCTTAACTATGGCTACACCTTC.

The genes are TRBV11-2 and TRBJ2-6; D might be TRBD1 or TRBD2, each matching 6 bases. Deletions cut 2 bases from V and 1 base from J, with 18 bases between. Germline CDR1 reads SGHAT; CDR2 reads FQNNGV. This CDR3 region has 19 residues. CDR3 loop: CASSLWGAQVLSGANVLTF. DNA of the CDR3: TGTGCCAGCAGCTTATGGGGGGCGCAAGTCCTGTCTGGGGCCAACGTCCTGACTTTC.

The chain combines TRBV4-1 with TRBJ2-7; TRBD2 aligns across 9 bases. Germline V lookup: CDR1 MGHRA, CDR2 YSYEKL. V gave up 4 bases and J gave up 2 bases; unmatched junction bases: 15. There are 18 residues in the CDR3. CDR3 nucleotide sequence: TGCGCCAGCAGCCCCCCTACGACTAGCGGAGCGAACCCCTACGAGCAGTACTTC. This sequence encodes CASSPPTTSGANPYEQYF.

This clonotype was found many times. In DNA, the CDR3 is TGCGCCAGCAGCCAAGATCTCGTTGGACAGGGTGGCTACGAGCAGTACTTC. Residues: CASSQDLVGQGGYEQYF. V and J are TRBV4-3 and TRBJ2-7; 8 bases line up with TRBD1. The CDR3 is 17 residues long. CDR1 is LGHNA, CDR2 YSLEER, per germline. Trimming cost V 0 bases and J 3 bases; bases outside gene matches: 10.

This clonotype has a count of ten or more. The chain carries TRBV5-1 and TRBJ2-5; 11 bases map to TRBD2. This CDR3 is 14 amino acids long. Trimming cost V 4 bases and J 3 bases; bases outside gene matches: 2. Germline CDR1 reads SGHRS; CDR2 reads YFSETQ. The CDR3 spells CASSPGLAEETQYF. CDR3 sequence (DNA): TGCGCCAGCAGCCCGGGACTAGCGGAAGAGACCCAGTACTTC.

This sequence joins TRBV6-2 or TRBV6-3 and TRBJ2-7, with TRBD2 matching over 11 bases. The V segment lost 7 bases and the J segment 6 bases; nucleotides outside the gene matches: 11. CDR3 length equals 15 residues. Germline V lookup: CDR1 MNHEY, CDR2 SVGEGT. CDR3 loop: CASKPTSGASGEQYF. The CDR3 DNA is TGTGCCAGCAAGCCGACTAGCGGGGCCTCAGGCGAGCAGTACTTC.

The chain recombines TRBV20-1 with TRBJ2-7; 7 bases match TRBD2. The CDR3 runs to 13 residues. J was trimmed by 2 bases and V by 6 bases; bases with no gene match: 7. Germline V CDR1 and CDR2: DFQATT, SNEGSKA (reference sequence). This CDR3 is CSARGSETYEQYF. The CDR3, as DNA: TGCAGTGCCCGCGGGAGTGAGACCTACGAGCAGTACTTC.

The V gene is TRBV20-1, the J gene TRBJ2-3; 10 bases line up with TRBD2. The J segment lost 2 bases and the V segment lost 1 base, leaving 9 bases of the junction unmatched. CDR3 size: 17 residues. In germline, CDR1 is DFQATT, CDR2 SNEGSKA (reference sequence). The DNA of the CDR3 is TGCAGTGCTAGAGCCCTGGGACTAGCGCTAATCACAGATACGCAGTATTTT. This encodes CSARALGLALITDTQYF.

This clonotype was detected many times. The V call is TRBV29-1, the J call TRBJ2-1; 8 positions match TRBD2. Trimming cost V 4 bases and J 3 bases; bases outside gene matches: 5. CDR1 and CDR2 (germline): SQVTM, ANQGSEA. CDR3 length: 14 residues. CDR3 bases: TGCAGCGTTGCTGCGGGAGGCTACTACAATGAGCAGTTCTTC. Its translation: CSVAAGGYYNEQFF.

This clonotype turned up a few times. The rearrangement links TRBV6-5 to TRBJ1-6, with D possibly TRBD1 on 5 matching bases. This CDR3 has 15 amino acids. Trimming left V 4 bases short and J 6 bases short, with 13 bases between. Germline lookup yields CDR1 MNHEY and CDR2 SVGAGI. The CDR3 loop reads CASSSQRQGNSPLHF. The CDR3 region has the DNA TGTGCCAGCAGTTCCCAGAGGCAGGGTAATTCACCCCTCCACTTT.

J is TRBJ2-1 and V is TRBV28; 8 bases match TRBD1. The V gene end was trimmed by 3 bases and the J gene end by 2 bases; junction bases not matched to a gene: 3. Germline V CDR1 and CDR2: MDHEN, SYDVKM. CDR3 size: 15 residues. This chain's CDR3 is CASSFGDRTYNEQFF. For the CDR3, the DNA is TGTGCCAGCAGTTTCGGGGACAGGACCTACAATGAGCAGTTCTTC.

The chain combines TRBV5-1 with TRBJ2-3, with 8 bases aligning to TRBD1. Losses at the gene ends were 0 bases for V and 5 bases for J; bases not matched to a gene: 2. From germline, CDR1 is SGHRS and CDR2 YFSETQ. CDR3 length: 14 residues. The CDR3 spells CASSLGTGIDTQYF. The CDR3 nucleotides read TGCGCCAGCAGCTTGGGGACAGGGATAGATACGCAGTATTTT.

The chain couples TRBV28 to TRBJ2-5; D may be TRBD2 (7 bases). Germline V gives CDR1 MDHEN, CDR2 SYDVKM. Trimming took off 3 bases at V and 5 bases at J, with 16 bases between the two ends. This CDR3 has 15 residues. The CDR3 loop reads CASSLGGGLAETQYF. The CDR3 nucleotides read TGTGCCAGCAGTTTGGGCGGGGGCCTCGCGGAGACCCAGTACTTC.

This clonotype turned up a few times. The J gene is TRBJ2-3, the V gene TRBV6-6; D possibly corresponds to TRBD2 (6 bases). This CDR3 contains 13 residues. Germline V gene lookup returns CDR1 MNHNY and CDR2 SVGAGI (reference sequence). The V gene lost 8 bases and the J gene lost 1 base, with 10 bases spanning the gap. The CDR3 loop is CASLPGGTDTQYF. CDR3 coding DNA: TGTGCCAGCTTGCCGGGGGGCACAGATACGCAGTATTTT.

The chain combines TRBV15 with TRBJ2-5; 11 bases line up with TRBD2. The germline V gene encodes CDR1 LNHNV and CDR2 YYDKDF (reference sequence). Trimming took 5 bases from V and 7 from J; bases not matched to a gene: 9. The CDR3 runs 15 residues. The CDR3 bases are TGTGCCACCAGCCGCCGGTCCGGGACTAGCGGGACCCAGTACTTC. It encodes CATSRRSGTSGTQYF.

This clonotype appeared a few times. The chain links TRBV15 to TRBJ2-2; TRBD2 might be the D (6 bases). The CDR3 totals 17 residues. Deletions cut 0 bases from V and 4 bases from J, with 15 bases between. Germline V gene data show CDR1 as LNHNV and CDR2 as YYDKDF (reference sequence). CDR3 nucleotide sequence: TGTGCCACCAGCAGAGATCTTACGGGACTCATCACCGGGGAGCTGTTTTTT. Protein sequence: CATSRDLTGLITGELFF.

Ten or more counts support this clonotype. V usage is TRBV7-9 and J usage is TRBJ2-1, with 8 nucleotides matching TRBD1. The CDR3 sequence is 17 residues long. After removal of 6 bases from V and 2 bases from J, the junction contained 12 bases not matched to a gene. The germline V gene has CDR1 SEHNR and CDR2 FQNEAQ (reference sequence). CDR3 residues: CASSRPTGQEPYNEQFF. The CDR3 DNA reads as TGTGCCAGCAGTCGACCGACGGGACAGGAGCCCTACAATGAGCAGTTCTTC.

The chain uses TRBV11-2 and TRBJ2-5; the D gene could be TRBD1 or TRBD2 (5 bases each). Trimming pared 5 bases from V and 2 bases from J, leaving 33 bases between. This CDR3 has 21 residues. CDR1 is SGHAT and CDR2 is FQNNGV in the germline V gene. CDR3: CASSIRDLNRGILTRQETQYF. CDR3 bases: TGTGCCAGCAGCATCCGGGACCTTAATCGGGGAATACTTACGAGACAAGAGACCCAGTACTTC.

This clonotype was counted a single time. The rearrangement uses TRBV5-1 and TRBJ2-1, with 8 bases fitting TRBD2. Germline CDR1 reads SGHRS; CDR2 reads YFSETQ. The J segment lost 9 bases and the V segment lost 0 bases, leaving 14 bases of the junction unmatched. This CDR3 has 17 residues. The CDR3 sequence is CASSLVILAGINTEQFF. CDR3 sequence (DNA): TGCGCCAGCAGCTTGGTGATCCTAGCGGGTATAAACACTGAGCAGTTCTTC.

The chain is built from TRBV20-1 and TRBJ2-1; the match to TRBD2 covers 13 bases. Trimming took 3 bases from V and 10 from J; bases not matched to a gene: 3. Germline-derived CDR1 and CDR2 are DFQATT and SNEGSKA (reference sequence). CDR3 length: 13 amino acids. The DNA for the CDR3 is TGCAGTGCTAGCCCGGGACTAGCGGGGGAGCAGTTCTTC. This gives the protein CSASPGLAGEQFF.

This clonotype has just a few counts. The chain links TRBV21-1 to TRBJ2-2. TRBV21-1 is a pseudogene locus. The CDR3 extends over 15 amino acids. The CDR3 loop is CASSNYAANTGELFF. The CDR3, as DNA: TGTGCCAGCAGCAATTACGCAGCGAACACCGGGGAGCTGTTTTTT.

The V call is TRBV5-6, the J call TRBJ1-1, with 7 bases fitting TRBD1. J gave up 3 bases and V 2 bases, and 4 bases lay outside the gene matches. CDR3 length equals 14 residues. Germline CDR1 reads SGHDT; CDR2 reads YYEEEE. The CDR3 loop is CASSLGTVYTEAFF. Written as DNA, the CDR3 is TGTGCCAGCAGCTTAGGGACAGTTTACACTGAAGCTTTCTTT.

The rearrangement uses TRBV20-1 and TRBJ2-5; 7 bases align to TRBD2. Per germline, CDR1 DFQATT and CDR2 SNEGSKA (reference sequence). The CDR3 totals 15 residues. The CDR3 DNA follows: TGCAGCGCCCTACGTCGGGGCGGGAGTGGGGAGACCCAGTACTTC. Translation gives CSALRRGGSGETQYF.

The chain carries TRBV5-5 and TRBJ1-4, with TRBD1 as a possible D gene (5 bases). The V gene's germline CDR1 is SGHKS and CDR2 YYEKEE (reference sequence). This CDR3 has 14 residues. V shed 4 bases and J shed 7 bases, with 14 bases lying between them. The CDR3 coding sequence is TGTGCCAGCAGCCGGCAGGGCGGGGGTGAAAAACTGTTTTTT. Translation: CASSRQGGGEKLFF.

This clonotype was detected only a few times. The rearrangement links TRBV7-2 to TRBJ2-1; D remains unclear. Germline V gene sequence: CDR1 SGHTA, CDR2 FQGNSA. Trimming pared 1 base from V and 5 bases from J, leaving 9 bases between. The CDR3 runs to 14 residues. Here the CDR3 reads CASSLEYSNNEQFF. The CDR3 DNA reads TGTGCCAGCAGCTTAGAATACAGTAACAATGAGCAGTTCTTC.